Presented here are 28 T cell receptor beta chains from one specimen sequenced in a study of shared clonotypes between healthy human individuals (dated by TCRdb to between 2020 and 2021). Library preparation employed the immunoSEQ multiplex PCR assay. TCRdb's version of the immuneACCESS table is confined to in-frame rearrangements and falls short of the full clone set. An unresolved V gene accounts for under half of the shortfall where checked; the remainder is of unknown origin. The sample table records 2,500,000 or so clones; 93% of these occur just once. The ten biggest clones cover more than 0.35% of the sample. Specimen: naive CD4+ T cells from PBMCs. Sample cell subset or site, as interpreted from the label and publication: CD45RA+ positively selected. The receptors derive from a man aged 18 to 30 in good health. Some clones in this sample may be carry-over from other donors' samples.

The V gene is TRBV7-2, the J gene TRBJ2-1, with D unresolved. The CDR3 loop spans 14 amino acids. The V and J ends lost 0 bases and 8 bases respectively, with 11 bases between them. CDR1 and CDR2 from the germline V gene are SGHTA and FQGNSA. This CDR3 is CASSLAPGVDEQFF. CDR3 DNA: TGTGCCAGCAGCTTAGCGCCAGGAGTCGATGAGCAGTTCTTC.

This clone was picked up one time. The chain couples TRBV29-1 to TRBJ2-1; TRBD2 aligns across 16 bases. The ends lost 5 bases at V and 2 bases at J; junction bases unmatched: 12. Germline V gives CDR1 SQVTM, CDR2 ANQGSEA. This CDR3 is 19 amino acids long. CDR3 nucleotides: TGCAGCGTTCCCCACGGGACTAGCGGGAGGGCAAGCCCCTACAATGAGCAGTTCTTC. This sequence encodes CSVPHGTSGRASPYNEQFF.

The chain couples TRBV5-4 to TRBJ1-6; no clear D. Trimming took off 4 bases at V and 7 bases at J, with 18 bases between the two ends. Looked up from germline, CDR1 is SGHNT and CDR2 is YYREEE (reference sequence). This CDR3 comprises 16 residues. The CDR3 region is CASSLNGVNFNSPLHF. Here the CDR3 DNA reads TGTGCCAGCAGCCTTAATGGGGTGAACTTCAATTCACCCCTCCACTTT. The complete variable domain, with remaining parts taken from reference TRBV5-4 and TRBJ1-6, reads ETGVTQSPTHLIKTRGQQVTLRCSSQSGHNTVSWYQQALGQGPQFIFQYYREEENGRGNFPPRFSGLQFPNYSSELNVNALELDDSALYLCASSLNGVNFNSPLHFGNGTRLTVT.

This sequence joins TRBV10-3 and TRBJ2-3; the D is unclear. Trimming removed 2 bases from V and 4 bases from J, with 4 bases in between. The CDR3 contains 12 residues. CDR1 and CDR2 (germline): ENHRY, SYGVKD. CDR3 in amino acids: CAISEKADTQYF. DNA for the CDR3: TGTGCCATCAGTGAGAAAGCAGATACGCAGTATTTT.

The chain combines TRBV10-3 with TRBJ1-4; 8 nucleotides agree with TRBD1. CDR1 ENHRY and CDR2 SYGVKD come from the germline V gene. The CDR3 is made up of 16 amino acids. V lost 4 bases to trimming and J lost 0 bases; unmatched junction nucleotides: 4. CDR3 loop: CAISGTGPATNEKLFF. CDR3 sequence (DNA): TGTGCCATCAGTGGGACAGGGCCGGCAACTAATGAAAAACTGTTTTTT.

CDR3 bases: TGTGCCAGCAGTTATGTTCCTCTGACCTATGGCTACACCTTC. Translation gives CASSYVPLTYGYTF. The chain has TRBV6-5 and TRBJ1-2; the D is unclear. The CDR3 runs to 14 residues. Germline CDR1 reads MNHEY; CDR2 reads SVGAGI. V was trimmed by 3 bases and J by 4 bases, leaving 12 bases between them.

Only one count was recorded for this clone. The chain couples TRBV15 to TRBJ2-7; TRBD2 matches 8 bases. J was trimmed by 6 bases and V by 2 bases; bases with no gene match: 0. Germline V gene sequence: CDR1 LNHNV, CDR2 YYDKDF (reference sequence). The CDR3 covers 12 residues. The DNA for the CDR3 is TGTGCCACCAGCAGACTAGCGGGCGAGCAGTACTTC. Its translation is CATSRLAGEQYF.

The V gene is TRBV11-3, the J gene TRBJ2-3; either TRBD1 or TRBD2 may supply D (6 bases each). The germline gives CDR1 SGHNT, CDR2 YENEEA. The CDR3 has 12 amino acids. V lost 5 bases and J lost 4, with 7 bases in between. The CDR3 DNA is TGTGCCAGCAGCGGGGGGCCAGATACGCAGTATTTT. Translation: CASSGGPDTQYF.

J is TRBJ2-1 and V is TRBV20-1; D unresolved. CDR3 size: 11 residues. The germline CDR1 and CDR2 sequences are DFQATT and SNEGSKA (reference sequence). V was cut by 5 bases and J by 11 bases, with 13 bases left in between. The CDR3 nucleotides are TGCAGTGCTGCCCAGGTCCAGAAGCAGTTCTTC. The encoded protein is CSAAQVQKQFF.

The chain is built from TRBV5-6 and TRBJ2-1, with 12 bases aligning to TRBD2. CDR1 and CDR2 from the germline V gene are SGHDT and YYEEEE. The CDR3 is 14 amino acids. Unmatched junction bases numbered 6, after V lost 7 bases and J lost 7 bases. The CDR3 sequence is CASEGTSGQNEQFF. CDR3 DNA: TGTGCCAGCGAGGGGACTAGCGGGCAAAATGAGCAGTTCTTC.

This chain connects TRBV28 to TRBJ2-7; 8 bases match TRBD1. From germline, CDR1 is MDHEN and CDR2 SYDVKM. The CDR3 totals 14 residues. The junction had 13 bases not matched to a gene; V was cut back by 6 bases and J by 9 bases. CDR3 in amino acids: CASSPGQVGHRQYF. The CDR3 region has the DNA TGTGCCAGCAGCCCGGGACAGGTCGGTCATCGGCAGTACTTC. The variable domain in full, completed from reference TRBV28 and TRBJ2-7, reads DVKVTQSSRYLVKRTGEKVFLECVQDMDHENMFWYRQDPGLGLRLIYFSYDVKMKEKGDIPEGYSVSREKKERFSLILESASTNQTSMYLCASSPGQVGHRQYFGPGTRLTVT.

The gene calls are TRBV28 and TRBJ1-2; perhaps TRBD1 as D (5 bases). CDR1 is MDHEN, CDR2 SYDVKM, per germline. CDR3 length: 12 residues. Trimming stripped 5 bases from V and 5 bases from J, with 9 bases between. CDR3: CASSIRQYGYTF. CDR3 in DNA: TGTGCCAGCAGTATAAGACAGTATGGCTACACCTTC.

The V call is TRBV18, the J call TRBJ1-3, with unresolved D. Germline V CDR1 and CDR2: KGHSH, LQKENI. This CDR3 has 15 amino acids. The V and J ends lost 1 base and 7 bases respectively, with 14 bases between them. Here the CDR3 DNA reads TGTGCCAGCTCACCACAACCAACCGGGGTGAACACCATATATTTT. It codes for CASSPQPTGVNTIYF.

This rearrangement joins TRBV11-2 to TRBJ1-4, with TRBD1 matching over 7 bases. CDR1 is SGHAT and CDR2 is FQNNGV in the germline V gene. Germline trimming cut 4 bases from V and 2 bases from J; bases unmatched to any gene: 4. The CDR3 totals 15 residues. The CDR3, as DNA: TGTGCCAGCAGCTCTTACAGGGGCACTAATGAAAAACTGTTTTTT. This sequence encodes CASSSYRGTNEKLFF.

The chain combines TRBV5-1 with TRBJ1-1, with 7 positions matching TRBD1. V lost 0 bases, J lost 5 bases, and 7 bases stayed unmatched. This CDR3 region has 15 residues. Germline V gene sequence: CDR1 SGHRS, CDR2 YFSETQ. The CDR3 loop reads CASSLVTGVQTEAFF. Here the CDR3 DNA reads TGCGCCAGCAGCTTGGTAACAGGGGTACAAACTGAAGCTTTCTTT.

This chain links TRBV5-8 with TRBJ1-3; maybe TRBD1 (5 bases). Germline V lookup: CDR1 SGHTS, CDR2 YDEGEE. V was shortened by 3 bases and J by 4 bases, with 17 bases between the two germline ends. This CDR3 comprises 16 residues. The CDR3 DNA is TGTGCCAGCAGCTGGACGTCGAGGGGCTCGGGAAACACCATATATTTT. This sequence encodes CASSWTSRGSGNTIYF.

This chain uses TRBV7-3 with TRBJ2-7; 8 bases line up with TRBD2. The J segment lost 2 bases and the V segment lost 3 bases, leaving 9 bases of the junction unmatched. Per the germline V gene, CDR1 is SGHTA and CDR2 is FQGTGA. This CDR3 region has 16 residues. The CDR3 is CASSLDGGRLTYEQYF. CDR3 DNA sequence: TGTGCCAGCAGCTTGGATGGCGGGAGGCTAACCTACGAGCAGTACTTC.

This clone has just a few counts. The V call is TRBV6-5, the J call TRBJ1-1, with D possibly matching TRBD1 (5 bases). Germline V lookup: CDR1 MNHEY, CDR2 SVGAGI. V was clipped by 2 bases and J by 5 bases, with 12 bases between them. This CDR3 is 14 amino acids long. Written as DNA, the CDR3 is TGTGCCAGCAGTTACCTCACGAGGACAACTGAAGCTTTCTTT. It specifies CASSYLTRTTEAFF.

This clone occurred a few times. The J gene is TRBJ1-1, the V gene TRBV4-2, with a possible D match to TRBD1 (5 bases). This CDR3 comprises 13 residues. Germline-derived CDR1 and CDR2 are LGHNA and YNFKEQ. Trimming removed 0 bases from V and 6 bases from J, with 8 bases in between. The CDR3 protein is CASSQDPGSEAFF. In DNA form, the CDR3 reads TGTGCCAGCAGCCAAGATCCAGGGTCTGAAGCTTTCTTT.

The rearrangement links TRBV7-2 to TRBJ2-3; no reliable D call. Germline V gene data show CDR1 as SGHTA and CDR2 as FQGNSA. There are 14 residues in the CDR3. The V end lost 5 bases, the J end lost 1 base, and 10 bases lay between the germline ends. CDR3 DNA sequence: TGTGCCAGCAGCGTTGCCGCGGGCACAGATACGCAGTATTTT. This encodes CASSVAAGTDTQYF. The full variable domain, completed using reference TRBV7-2 and TRBJ2-3, is GAGVSQSPSNKVTEKGKDVELRCDPISGHTALYWYRQSLGQGLEFLIYFQGNSAPDKSGLPSDRFSAERTGGSVSTLTIQRTQQEDSAVYLCASSVAAGTDTQYFGPGTRLTVL.

The V call is TRBV2, the J call TRBJ1-2; D not resolved. Germline V gene sequence: CDR1 SNHLY, CDR2 FYNNEI. V was cut by 2 bases and J by 4 bases, with 5 bases left in between. This CDR3 spans 12 amino acids. This chain's CDR3 is CASSELLYGYTF. Written as DNA, the CDR3 is TGTGCCAGCAGTGAACTACTCTATGGCTACACCTTC. Full variable domain (missing parts from reference TRBV2 and TRBJ1-2): EPEVTQTPSHQVTQMGQEVILRCVPISNHLYFYWYRQILGQKVEFLVSFYNNEISEKSEIFDDQFSVERPDGSNFTLKIRSTKLEDSAMYFCASSELLYGYTFGSGTRLTVV.

This clone was observed once. CDR3 in amino acids: CASSLDRQGSYEQYF. The CDR3 bases are TGTGCCAGCAGCTTAGATAGACAGGGGTCCTACGAGCAGTACTTC. The chain carries TRBV7-2 and TRBJ2-7, with 8 bases aligning to TRBD1. Germline CDR1 SGHTA, CDR2 FQGNSA. The CDR3 loop spans 15 amino acids. Losses at the gene ends were 1 base for V and 1 base for J; bases not matched to a gene: 3.

This sequence joins TRBV29-1 and TRBJ1-1; no clear D gene. The CDR3 spans 16 residues. V was pared by 3 bases and J by 0 bases, with 17 bases between. Germline V lookup: CDR1 SQVTM, CDR2 ANQGSEA. CDR3 protein: CSVDRGRRAMNTEAFF. The CDR3 DNA follows: TGCAGCGTTGATAGAGGGCGGCGGGCGATGAACACTGAAGCTTTCTTT. The full variable domain, with the rest looked up from reference TRBV29-1 and TRBJ1-1, is SAVISQKPSRDICQRGTSLTIQCQVDSQVTMMFWYRQQPGQSLTLIATANQGSEATYESGFVIDKFPISRPNLTFSTLTVSNMSPEDSSIYLCSVDRGRRAMNTEAFFGQGTRLTVV.

This chain joins TRBV7-9 and TRBJ1-2, with a weak D call TRBD1 (6 bases). V lost 3 bases, J lost 8 bases, and 16 bases lay in between. The CDR3 has 14 residues. Germline V gene data show CDR1 as SEHNR and CDR2 as FQNEAQ (reference sequence). The CDR3 loop reads CASSLSTGSGGYTF. The CDR3 DNA reads TGTGCCAGCAGCTTGTCGACAGGCTCTGGCGGCTACACCTTC. Full variable domain (remainder filled in from reference TRBV7-9 and TRBJ1-2): DTGVSQNPRHKITKRGQNVTFRCDPISEHNRLYWYRQTLGQGPEFLTYFQNEAQLEKSRLLSDRFSAERPKGSFSTLEIQRTEQGDSAMYLCASSLSTGSGGYTFGSGTRLTVV.

As for this clone: This sample includes further DNA sequences coding for the same CDR3. CDR3 in amino acids: CASSLTGQSYEQYF. The CDR3 coding sequence is TGTGCCAGCAGCTTAACGGGCCAGTCCTACGAGCAGTACTTC. The chain carries TRBV7-3 and TRBJ2-7; unclear D gene. This CDR3 is 14 amino acids long. Germline loops: CDR1 SGHTA, CDR2 FQGTGA. V was pared by 0 bases and J by 1 base, with 7 bases between.

This rearrangement joins TRBV30 to TRBJ1-2; maybe TRBD1 (5 bases). The ends were cut back, 3 bases at V and 8 bases at J, with 16 bases in the middle. Germline-derived CDR1 and CDR2 are GTSNPN and SVGIG (reference sequence). CDR3 length: 13 amino acids. CDR3 sequence reads: CAWSPWDRGGYTF. The CDR3 DNA is TGTGCCTGGAGCCCCTGGGACCGAGGCGGCTACACCTTC.

This clone was observed once. CDR3: CASSQTPGTGNCYEQYF. The CDR3 bases are TGCGCCAGCAGCCAAACCCCAGGGACAGGGAATTGCTACGAGCAGTACTTC. This chain joins TRBV4-3 and TRBJ2-7, with 9 bases fitting TRBD1. The germline V gene encodes CDR1 LGHNA and CDR2 YSLEER. After removal of 2 bases from V and 3 bases from J, the junction contained 11 bases not matched to a gene. CDR3 size: 17 residues.

A note on this clone: The same CDR3 can be traced to other DNA sequences in this sample. The chain has TRBV5-1 and TRBJ2-7; D unclear. V was pared by 1 base and J by 3 bases, with 8 bases between. The CDR3 totals 13 residues. The germline gives CDR1 SGHRS, CDR2 YFSETQ. CDR3 in DNA: TGCGCCAGCAGCTTGACTGGAAACTACGAGCAGTACTTC. Its protein product is CASSLTGNYEQYF.